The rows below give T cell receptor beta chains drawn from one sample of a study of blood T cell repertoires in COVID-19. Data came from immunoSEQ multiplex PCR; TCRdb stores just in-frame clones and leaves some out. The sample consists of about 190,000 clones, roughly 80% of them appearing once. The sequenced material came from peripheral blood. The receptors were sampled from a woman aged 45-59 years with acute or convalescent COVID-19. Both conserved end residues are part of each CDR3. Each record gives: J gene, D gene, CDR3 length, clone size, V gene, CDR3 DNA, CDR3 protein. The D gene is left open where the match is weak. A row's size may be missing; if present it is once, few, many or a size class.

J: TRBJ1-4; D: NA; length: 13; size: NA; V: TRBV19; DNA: TGTGCCAGTAGTACAGGGGTAAGAGAAAAACTGTTTTTT; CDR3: CASSTGVREKLFF
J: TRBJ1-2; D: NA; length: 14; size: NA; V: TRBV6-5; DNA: TGTGCCAGCAGAAGTCCGCTTCCCCGCGATGGCTACACCTTC; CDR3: CASRSPLPRDGYTF
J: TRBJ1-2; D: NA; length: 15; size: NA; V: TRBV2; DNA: TGTGCCAGCAGTGAAGCGGGCAGGGCGAACTATGGCTACACCTTC; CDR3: CASSEAGRANYGYTF
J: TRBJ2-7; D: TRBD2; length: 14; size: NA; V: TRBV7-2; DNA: TGTGCCAGCAGCTCGACTAGCGGGAGCTACGAGCAGTACTTC; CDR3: CASSSTSGSYEQYF
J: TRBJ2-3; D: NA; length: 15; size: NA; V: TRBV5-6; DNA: TGTGCCAGCAGCCCATGGGTACAGGACACAGATACGCAGTATTTT; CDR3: CASSPWVQDTDTQYF
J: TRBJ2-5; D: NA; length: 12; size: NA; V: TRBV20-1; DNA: TGCAGTGCTAGTATGGGGCCGGAGACCCAGTACTTC; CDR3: CSASMGPETQYF
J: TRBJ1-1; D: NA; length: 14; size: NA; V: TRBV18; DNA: TGTGCCAGCTCACCACCGAATATCAAGGAGGTCCTTTTCTTT; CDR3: CASSPPNIKEVLFF
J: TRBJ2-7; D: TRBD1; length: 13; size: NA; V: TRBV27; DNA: TGTGCCAGCAGACGTCGGGACAGGGGAGGGCAGTACTTC; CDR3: CASRRRDRGGQYF
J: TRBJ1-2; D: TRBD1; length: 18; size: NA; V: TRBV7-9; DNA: TGTGCCAGCAGCGGTGGGTGGGACAGTGAAGACCATAACTATGGCTACACCTTC; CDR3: CASSGGWDSEDHNYGYTF
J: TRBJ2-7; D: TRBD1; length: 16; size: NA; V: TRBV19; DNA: TGTGCCAGTAGTAATCCAGGGGGCTTATCCCCCTACGAGCAGTACTTC; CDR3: CASSNPGGLSPYEQYF
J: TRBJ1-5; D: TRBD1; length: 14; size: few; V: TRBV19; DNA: TGTGCCAGGGGCCGACAGGGGTTTAATCAGCCCCAGCATTTT; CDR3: CARGRQGFNQPQHF
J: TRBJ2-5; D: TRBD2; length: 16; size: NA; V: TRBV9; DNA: TGTGCCAGCAGCGTAGGGGGGCTAGCGGGAGCGGAGACCCAGTACTTC; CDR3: CASSVGGLAGAETQYF
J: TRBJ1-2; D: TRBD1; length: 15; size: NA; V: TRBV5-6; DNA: TGTGCCAGCAGCGCTGCCGGGACAGGGAACTATGGCTACACCTTC; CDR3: CASSAAGTGNYGYTF
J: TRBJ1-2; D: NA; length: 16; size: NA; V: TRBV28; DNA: TGTGCCAGCAGTTTACTTGAAGAGTGGAGCCAAGATGGCTACACCTTC; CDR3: CASSLLEEWSQDGYTF
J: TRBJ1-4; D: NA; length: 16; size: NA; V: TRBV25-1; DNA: TGTGCCAGCAGTCCTCCGACAGCACCAGGGGATGAAAAACTGTTTTTT; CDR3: CASSPPTAPGDEKLFF
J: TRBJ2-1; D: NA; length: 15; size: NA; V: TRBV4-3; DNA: TGCGCCAGCAGCCAGGCCGCTACTAGATTCGGTGAGCAGTTCTTC; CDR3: CASSQAATRFGEQFF
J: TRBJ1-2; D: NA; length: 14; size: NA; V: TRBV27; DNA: TGTGCCAGCAGGGGTAGGGGATATAACTATGGCTACACCTTC; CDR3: CASRGRGYNYGYTF
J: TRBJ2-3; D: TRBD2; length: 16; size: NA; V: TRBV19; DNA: TGTGCCAGTAGTCTGAGGACTAGCGGGAGGACAGATACGCAGTATTTT; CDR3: CASSLRTSGRTDTQYF
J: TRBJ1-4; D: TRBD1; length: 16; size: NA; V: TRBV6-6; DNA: TGTGCCAGCACCAGACCTACAGGGGGCACTAATGAAAAACTGTTTTTT; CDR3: CASTRPTGGTNEKLFF
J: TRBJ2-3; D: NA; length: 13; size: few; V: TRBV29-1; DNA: TGCAGCGTCGCTCCCAGCACAGGAGACACGCAGTATTTT; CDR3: CSVAPSTGDTQYF
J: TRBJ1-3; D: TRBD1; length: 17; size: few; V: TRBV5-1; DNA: TGCGCCAGCAGCCTAGTCCCCACAGGGGGCTCTGGAAACACCATATATTTT; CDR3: CASSLVPTGGSGNTIYF
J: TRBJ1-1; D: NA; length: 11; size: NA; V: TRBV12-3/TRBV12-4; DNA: TGTGCCAGCAGTTACAGAAATGAAGCTTTCTTT; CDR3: CASSYRNEAFF
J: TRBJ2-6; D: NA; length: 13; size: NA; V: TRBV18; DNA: TGTGCCAGCTCGCGCTCTGGGGCCAACGTCCTGACTTTC; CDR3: CASSRSGANVLTF
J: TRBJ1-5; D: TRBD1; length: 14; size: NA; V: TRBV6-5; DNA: TGTGCCAGCAGGCCCAGACAGGGAAATCAGCCCCAGCATTTT; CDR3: CASRPRQGNQPQHF
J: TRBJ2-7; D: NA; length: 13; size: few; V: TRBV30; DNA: TGTGCCTGGAGCTGGGGGGAACTTTACGAGCAGTACTTC; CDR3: CAWSWGELYEQYF
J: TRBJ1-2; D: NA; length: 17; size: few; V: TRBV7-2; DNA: TGTGCCAGCAGCCACGATTCAGGGGTTCGGGCTAACTATGGCTACACCTTC; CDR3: CASSHDSGVRANYGYTF
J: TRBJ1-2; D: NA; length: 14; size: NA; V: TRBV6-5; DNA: TGTGCCAGCAGGGCTCCCGGACAGTACTATGGCTACACCTTC; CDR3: CASRAPGQYYGYTF